These T cell receptor beta chains were read from a single sample in a study of T cells expressing NK-cell markers. TCRdb re-analyzed the 5' RACE reads; it lists each CDR3 protein once, without DNA. Recorded for this sample: some 300,000 distinct CDR3 sequences. Sequencing used blood T cells: a sorted CD56 or NKG2C T cell subset, CD4+ or CD8+ T cells, or bulk PBMC T cells (not recorded which). These receptor sequences come from a man aged 18-30 years in good health. CDR3s include the opening cysteine and the closing phenylalanine or tryptophan. Fields, in order: V gene, J gene, CDR3 protein.

TRBV7-9	TRBJ1-1	CASSSDGGGNTEAFF
TRBV20-1	TRBJ2-3	CSAPGLLSTDTQYF
TRBV12-3/TRBV12-4	TRBJ2-1	CASSQTTGGYNNEQFF
TRBV18	TRBJ1-6	CASSPGTVDNSPLHF
TRBV5-6	TRBJ2-4	CASSSLRLAGMGKNIQYF
TRBV6-1	TRBJ1-2	CASSEGHSTGYTF
TRBV10-3	TRBJ2-5	CASNARGQGQETQYF
TRBV20-1	TRBJ2-7	CSARVPGTTYEQYF
TRBV25-1	TRBJ2-5	CASSVGLETQYF
TRBV29-1	TRBJ1-1	CSVSGRQGGRTEAFF
TRBV7-2	TRBJ2-5	CATASWSRETQYF
TRBV15	TRBJ1-5	CATSRDMTLNQPQHF
TRBV12-3/TRBV12-4	TRBJ2-1	CASSRGTGHNEQFF
TRBV20-1	TRBJ2-5	CSASRQGIGETQYF
TRBV12-3/TRBV12-4	TRBJ1-5	CASSLDRGNQPQHF
TRBV12-5	TRBJ2-5	CASGLALAAAQETQYF
TRBV6-4	TRBJ2-1	CASSDWVGLAGGPSRNEQFF
TRBV29-1	TRBJ2-3	CSVYGPRGRTDTQYF
TRBV5-5	TRBJ2-5	CASSLLVGETQYF
TRBV9	TRBJ2-1	CASSVGHPGVGEQFF
TRBV5-1	TRBJ2-7	CASSGGSYSYEQYF
TRBV6-2/TRBV6-3	TRBJ1-1	CASSYAGGSRTEAFF
TRBV6-2/TRBV6-3	TRBJ2-7	CASSYGGFRYEQYF
TRBV6-4	TRBJ2-3	CASSDLETDTQYF
TRBV28	TRBJ2-7	CASRQQGSYEQYF
TRBV20-1	TRBJ1-2	CSARRNRDHGYTF
TRBV6-2/TRBV6-3	TRBJ1-2	CASRPTRDRQLSNYGYTF